A selection of T cell receptor beta chains follows, all from one sample in a study of patients and donors after allogeneic stem cell transplantation. MiXCR, applied by TCRdb to the RT-PCR reads, yields one record per CDR3 protein. The data show 390,000 or so distinct CDR3 sequences, about a sixth seen once. The sequencing input was blood, either unsorted or a sorted T cell fraction (not recorded which). The receptors were sampled from a human donor who was either an allogeneic HSCT recipient or a stem cell or donor lymphocyte infusion donor (not recorded which). It is not recorded whose cells these are; they may come from a transplant donor. CDR3s leave out the opening cysteine and the closing phenylalanine or tryptophan. The order of the fields is clone size, V gene, J gene, CDR3 protein. A row's size may be missing; if present it is once, few, many or a size class.

>-|TRBV29-1|TRBJ2-1
SVDEGRTHTNEQF
>few|TRBV20-1|TRBJ1-1
SARIHRVLNTEAF
>few|TRBV27|TRBJ1-1
ASSSRGWDTEAF
>-|TRBV30|TRBJ1-4
AWSATGRWEKLF
>few|TRBV20-1|TRBJ2-7
SATLAGDYEQY
>few|TRBV20-1|TRBJ2-5
SARDGDTETQY
>once|TRBV20-1|TRBJ2-3
SAKTTSSTDTQY
>many|TRBV12-3/TRBV12-4|TRBJ2-3
ASSRRDSTDTQY
>-|TRBV7-2|TRBJ2-2
ASTRDRTGELF
>few|TRBV10-3|TRBJ2-3
AISRTGVNTDTQY
>many|TRBV29-1|TRBJ2-3
SVGGRSTDTQY
>few|TRBV12-3/TRBV12-4|TRBJ1-5
ASSLLLGYQPQH
>-|TRBV20-1|TRBJ2-3
SAQAGGPNTQY
>-|TRBV20-1|TRBJ2-1
SARLTGRYNEQF
>few|TRBV11-2|TRBJ2-2
ASSLVGGSYTGELF
>-|TRBV15|TRBJ1-6
ATSITRGLSSPLH
>-|TRBV6-1|TRBJ1-1
ASRQTGGGTEAF
>-|TRBV19|TRBJ2-1
ASSMGTSGAGEQF
>few|TRBV20-1|TRBJ2-7
SARDFRGSYEQY
>few|TRBV20-1|TRBJ2-3
SASALAGIADTQY
>-|TRBV18|TRBJ1-1
ASSPPEGTCF
>many|TRBV6-5|TRBJ1-1
ASSYSHSGTEAF
>-|TRBV13|TRBJ2-7
ASRLWAATYEQY
>many|TRBV12-3/TRBV12-4|TRBJ2-7
ASSLGDEPYEQY
>few|TRBV7-9|TRBJ1-2
ASSLGTVSNYGYT
>-|TRBV15|TRBJ2-5
ATSRVVVGETQY
>many|TRBV12-3/TRBV12-4|TRBJ2-1
ASSLAVIPYNEQF
>many|TRBV24-1|TRBJ2-5
ATSDPRTGKAETQY
>-|TRBV20-1|TRBJ2-3
SANGLAGMDTQY
>many|TRBV11-1|TRBJ2-1
ASSSPNTRNEQF
>few|TRBV20-1|TRBJ1-3
SASKRGSGNTIY
>-|TRBV6-5|TRBJ2-3
ASSYVGLADTDTQY
>-|TRBV5-1|TRBJ2-7
ASSLLASGTARDMAEQY
>-|TRBV28|TRBJ2-3
ASSVSRGTDTQY
>many|TRBV29-1|TRBJ2-3
SVDRAGSTDTQY
>-|TRBV7-9|TRBJ2-7
ASSLELATSYEQY
>-|TRBV7-3|TRBJ2-3
ASSPQREGRTDTQY
>few|TRBV5-1|TRBJ1-1
ASSLEGFLGTEAF
>few|TRBV6-5|TRBJ1-5
ASSYPVRQDNQPQH
>-|TRBV6-6|TRBJ1-4
ASQVRTNEKLF
>-|TRBV2|TRBJ2-7
ASSVEREASYEQY
>-|TRBV7-6|TRBJ2-3
ASSLRDRERTDTQY